This T cell receptor beta chain was obtained from a study of T-cell memory formation after mild COVID-19. Across the study: TCR clustering was largely donor specific.

This CDR3 contains 15 residues. Germline CDR1 is SGHTA and CDR2 is FQGNSA. V was trimmed by 2 bases and J by 5 bases, leaving 16 bases between them. One entry per CDR3 protein, called by TCRdb with MiXCR from the 5' RACE reads. The sample shows fewer than 350,000 distinct CDR3 sequences, around 15% of them seen only once. Study conclusions and caveats: Memory sampled before infection contained some responding clones, suggesting cross-reactive memory joined. Clones that contracted from day 15 to 85 were balanced CD4/CD8, while later expanders leaned CD4+. Contracting CD4+ clones were located mainly in CM and EM, and CD8+ clones in EMRA.

Of note for this clonotype: What it binds is not known.

The source material was PBMCs or a T cell subset sorted from them (not recorded which). The gene calls are TRBV7-2 and TRBJ2-7; weak D call: TRBD2 (6 bases). The receptor comes from a man between 18 and 29 years old who had mild COVID-19 (a few samples of this study predate the infection). Cell type and time point are not known. The CDR3 region has the DNA TGTGCCAGCAGCTTAAGTCGGGGGAGTCTCAACGAGCAGTACGTC. It specifies CASSLSRGSLNEQYV.